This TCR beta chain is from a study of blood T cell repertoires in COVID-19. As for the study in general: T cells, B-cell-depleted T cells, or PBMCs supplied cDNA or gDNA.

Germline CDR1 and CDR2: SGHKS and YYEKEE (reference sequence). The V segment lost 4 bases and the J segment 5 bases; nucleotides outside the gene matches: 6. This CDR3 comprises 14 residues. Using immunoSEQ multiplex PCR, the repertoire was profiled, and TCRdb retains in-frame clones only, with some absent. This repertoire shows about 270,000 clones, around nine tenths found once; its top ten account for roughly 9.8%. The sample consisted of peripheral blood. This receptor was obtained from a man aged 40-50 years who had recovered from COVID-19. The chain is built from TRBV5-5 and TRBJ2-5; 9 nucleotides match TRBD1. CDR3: CASSPGQGLETQYF. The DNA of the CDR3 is TGTGCCAGCAGCCCGGGACAGGGTCTTGAGACCCAGTACTTC. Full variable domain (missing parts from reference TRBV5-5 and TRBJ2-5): DAGVTQSPTHLIKTRGQQVTLRCSPISGHKSVSWYQQVLGQGPQFIFQYYEKEERGRGNFPDRFSARQFPNYSSELNVNALLLGDSALYLCASSPGQGLETQYFGPGTRLLVL.